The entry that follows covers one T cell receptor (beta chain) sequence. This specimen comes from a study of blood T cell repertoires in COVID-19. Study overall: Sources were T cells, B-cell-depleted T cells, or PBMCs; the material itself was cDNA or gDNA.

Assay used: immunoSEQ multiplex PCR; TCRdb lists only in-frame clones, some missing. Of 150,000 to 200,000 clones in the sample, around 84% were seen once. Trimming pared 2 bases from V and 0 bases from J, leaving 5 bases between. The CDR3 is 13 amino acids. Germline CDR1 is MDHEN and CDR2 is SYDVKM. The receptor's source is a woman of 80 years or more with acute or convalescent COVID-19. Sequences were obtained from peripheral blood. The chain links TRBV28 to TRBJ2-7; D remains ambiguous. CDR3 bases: TGTGCCAGCAGTTTAGGCAGCTCCTACGAGCAGTACTTC. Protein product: CASSLGSSYEQYF.